Presented here are 28 T cell receptor beta chains from one specimen sequenced in a study of metastatic and nonmetastatic thyroid tumors (dated by TCRdb to 2020 to 2021). The method behind the library was PCR. Sequencing was carried out with an Illumina HiSeq 4000. Starting from the raw public reads, TCRdb applied fastp trimming at Q25, assembled clones with MiXCR and retained in-frame beta chains. Within this sample are 30,000 to 35,000 clones, with around a third of them counted one time only. In total, the top ten clones hold 16% of the sample. No treatment had been received by any patient before thyroid surgery. Sample: tumor tissue. All receptors derive from a female donor with papillary thyroid cancer or a benign thyroid nodule (not recorded which). Some clones in this sample may be carry-over from other donors' samples.

The chain has TRBV28 and TRBJ2-1; 7 positions match TRBD1. The trim removed 5 bases at V and 3 bases at J, leaving 10 bases unmatched. This CDR3 has 16 amino acids. CDR1 and CDR2 (germline): MDHEN, SYDVKM. CDR3 sequence reads: CASSPGQVRYYNEQFF. The CDR3 coding sequence is TGTGCCAGCAGTCCTGGACAGGTCCGTTACTACAATGAGCAGTTCTTC.

CDR3: CASSPRTGDTEAFF. The CDR3 nucleotides are TGTGCCAGCAGCCCCAGGACAGGAGACACTGAAGCTTTCTTT. The V gene is TRBV7-8, the J gene TRBJ1-1, with 7 bases identical to TRBD1. The CDR3 has 14 residues. Trimming took 5 bases from V and 3 from J; bases not matched to a gene: 6. Germline CDR1 SGHVS, CDR2 FQNEAQ.

The J gene is TRBJ1-6, the V gene TRBV20-1, with 12 bases matching TRBD1. V gave up 6 bases and J gave up 6 bases; unmatched junction bases: 3. The CDR3 is made up of 14 amino acids. Germline CDR1 reads DFQATT; CDR2 reads SNEGSKA (reference sequence). CDR3 coding DNA: TGCAGTGCGGGACAGGGGGCACGTAATTCACCCCTCCACTTT. Protein product: CSAGQGARNSPLHF.

The rearrangement links TRBV6-4 to TRBJ2-6, with a possible D match to TRBD1 (6 bases). The CDR3 is made up of 15 amino acids. Germline loops: CDR1 MRHNA, CDR2 SNTAGT. Trimming removed 4 bases from V and 0 bases from J, with 7 bases in between. DNA for the CDR3: TGTGCCAGCAGTGCGGACAGCTCTGGGGCCAACGTCCTGACTTTC. This gives the protein CASSADSSGANVLTF.

This chain connects TRBV24-1 to TRBJ2-1; 8 bases align to TRBD2. The J segment lost 4 bases and the V segment lost 4 bases, leaving 5 bases of the junction unmatched. CDR3 length: 15 amino acids. Germline-derived CDR1 and CDR2 are KGHDR and SFDVKD. The CDR3 sequence is CATSDISGKYNEQFF. The CDR3 coding sequence is TGTGCCACCAGTGACATTAGCGGGAAATACAATGAGCAGTTCTTC.

The chain joins TRBV9 to TRBJ1-2; D ambiguous. Germline-derived CDR1 and CDR2 are SGDLS and YYNGEE. Trimming took 7 bases from V and 7 from J, leaving 14 bases between them. This CDR3 comprises 12 residues. CDR3 in DNA: TGTGCCAGCGGTGAAGGCTTGTTTGGCTACACCTTC. Amino acid sequence: CASGEGLFGYTF. The variable domain in full, completed from reference TRBV9 and TRBJ1-2, reads DSGVTQTPKHLITATGQRVTLRCSPRSGDLSVYWYQQSLDQGLQFLIQYYNGEERAKGNILERFSAQQFPDLHSELNLSSLELGDSALYFCASGEGLFGYTFGSGTRLTVV.

This clone has a handful of counts. This rearrangement joins TRBV6-1 to TRBJ2-1; D may match TRBD1 or TRBD2 (5 bases each). This CDR3 is built from 15 residues. The ends were cut back, 6 bases at V and 7 bases at J, with 19 bases in the middle. CDR1 and CDR2 from the germline V gene are MNHNS and SASEGT. In DNA form, the CDR3 reads TGTGCCAGCAGACCCCTCCTTGGGTGGGGGAATGAGCAGTTCTTC. It encodes CASRPLLGWGNEQFF.

This clone occurred many times. Additional DNA sequences in this sample encode the identical CDR3. The V gene is TRBV6-2 or TRBV6-3, the J gene TRBJ1-1; TRBD1 might be the D (5 bases). The length of the CDR3 is 13 residues. Between the trimmed V and J ends, which lost 2 bases and 5 bases, there was a span of 9 bases. Germline V lookup: CDR1 MNHEY, CDR2 SVGEGT. This chain's CDR3 is CASSYGGGTEAFF. The CDR3 DNA reads TGTGCCAGCAGTTACGGGGGAGGGACTGAAGCTTTCTTT.

This clone occurred a few times. The chain uses TRBV4-2 and TRBJ2-7; 7 bases align to TRBD1. This CDR3 comprises 15 residues. The V gene end was trimmed by 0 bases and the J gene end by 2 bases; junction bases not matched to a gene: 4. CDR1 and CDR2 (germline): LGHNA, YNFKEQ. This chain's CDR3 is CASSQEGTAAYEQYF. The CDR3 DNA sequence: TGTGCCAGCAGCCAAGAGGGGACAGCGGCCTACGAGCAGTACTTC.

This clone came up a few times. The CDR3 region has the DNA TGCGCCAGCAGCCCGGGAGTAATGGGAGTAGCGGGAGGAAACACCGGGGAGCTGTTTTTT. Its protein product is CASSPGVMGVAGGNTGELFF. J is TRBJ2-2 and V is TRBV5-1; 10 bases agree with TRBD2. Trimming cost V 4 bases and J 2 bases; bases outside gene matches: 17. The CDR3 spans 20 residues. Germline V lookup: CDR1 SGHRS, CDR2 YFSETQ.

The count of this clone is one. The chain combines TRBV11-2 with TRBJ1-3; D gene uncertain. Germline loops: CDR1 SGHAT, CDR2 FQNNGV. The CDR3 is 14 amino acids. V was shortened by 1 base and J by 2 bases, with 6 bases between the two germline ends. In DNA form, the CDR3 reads TGTGCCAGCAGCTTAGCCGGGACTGGAAACACCATATATTTT. Translating gives CASSLAGTGNTIYF. Using reference TRBV11-2 and TRBJ1-3 for the parts outside the CDR3, the full variable domain is EAGVAQSPRYKIIEKRQSVAFWCNPISGHATLYWYQQILGQGPKLLIQFQNNGVVDDSQLPKDRFSAERLKGVDSTLKIQPAKLEDSAVYLCASSLAGTGNTIYFGEGSWLTVV.

This clone was seen a few times. The V gene is TRBV19, the J gene TRBJ1-2, with TRBD1 as a possible D gene (5 bases). Germline CDR1 is LNHDA and CDR2 is SQIVND (reference sequence). V dropped 4 bases and J dropped 7 bases, with 16 bases sitting between them. This CDR3 has 14 residues. CDR3 DNA sequence: TGTGCCAGTAGTAAAAGGGACCCTACGAGTGGCTACACCTTC. Amino acids: CASSKRDPTSGYTF.

This clone came up a few times. The gene calls are TRBV12-3 or TRBV12-4 and TRBJ2-7, with D perhaps matching TRBD1 (5 bases). Trimming took off 3 bases at V and 1 base at J, with 7 bases between the two ends. The CDR3 sequence is 13 residues long. The CDR3 coding sequence is TGTGCCAGCAGTTTGCAGGGATCCTACGAGCAGTACTTC. Translating it yields CASSLQGSYEQYF.

The chain carries TRBV7-2 and TRBJ1-2; tentatively, D is TRBD1 (5 bases). This CDR3 contains 13 residues. Germline V gives CDR1 SGHTA, CDR2 FQGNSA. V shed 3 bases and J shed 6 bases, with 11 bases lying between them. The CDR3 here is CASSLRGLDGYTF. The CDR3 coding sequence is TGTGCCAGCAGCTTGAGGGGTTTGGATGGCTACACCTTC.

The rearrangement joins TRBV3-1 to TRBJ1-4; D is unclear. CDR1 LGHDT and CDR2 YNNKEL come from the germline V gene (reference sequence). CDR3 length: 12 amino acids. V was shortened by 3 bases and J by 10 bases, with 9 bases between the two germline ends. CDR3 DNA: TGTGCCAGCAGCCATCAGGCAGGAAAACTGTTTTTT. This gives the protein CASSHQAGKLFF.

Ten or more counts support this clone. V usage is TRBV28 and J usage is TRBJ1-5; weak D call: TRBD1 (6 bases). Deletions cut 4 bases from V and 3 bases from J, with 19 bases between. CDR1 is MDHEN and CDR2 is SYDVKM in the germline V gene. CDR3 length: 17 amino acids. Written as DNA, the CDR3 is TGTGCCAGCAGTTGGTCTGAGGGGGAGTGGGACAATCAGCCCCAGCATTTT. Encoded protein: CASSWSEGEWDNQPQHF.

In this sample, this clone turned up once. The chain joins TRBV5-1 to TRBJ1-6, with D unclear. V shed 3 bases and J shed 10 bases, with 20 bases lying between them. The germline V gene encodes CDR1 SGHRS and CDR2 YFSETQ. The CDR3 has 16 residues. The CDR3 loop is CASSSRPPIWESPLHF. CDR3 DNA: TGCGCCAGCAGCTCCCGACCGCCAATTTGGGAATCACCCCTCCACTTT.

This chain links TRBV6-1 with TRBJ2-2, with 10 bases lining up with TRBD2. In germline, CDR1 is MNHNS, CDR2 SASEGT. V lost 1 base and J lost 5; bases outside the gene matches: 7. This CDR3 is 17 amino acids long. CDR3 residues: CASSEEASGSQTGELFF. The CDR3 region has the DNA TGTGCCAGCAGTGAAGAGGCTAGCGGGAGTCAGACCGGGGAGCTGTTTTTT.

The CDR3 region is CASSFPGMAHEQYF. DNA for the CDR3: TGTGCCAGCAGCTTTCCAGGGATGGCCCACGAGCAGTACTTC. The gene calls are TRBV11-2 and TRBJ2-7; possible D gene TRBD1, 5 bases. Germline V gene lookup returns CDR1 SGHAT and CDR2 FQNNGV. This CDR3 spans 14 amino acids. The V end was cut by 3 bases, the J end by 5 bases, with 14 bases between.

This clone was counted between two and nine times. This chain links TRBV6-2 or TRBV6-3 with TRBJ2-1; D remains ambiguous. The CDR3 consists of 14 residues. V lost 5 bases to trimming and J lost 3 bases, with 11 bases between them. Germline CDR1 and CDR2: MNHEY and SVGEGT. The CDR3 reads CASSHPGSYNEQFF. CDR3 bases: TGTGCCAGCAGTCACCCGGGTAGCTACAATGAGCAGTTCTTC.

The V call is TRBV6-6, the J call TRBJ2-1; 9 nucleotides agree with TRBD2. Germline values: CDR1 MNHNY, CDR2 SVGAGI (reference sequence). The CDR3 has 16 residues. Trimming took 4 bases from V and 5 from J; bases not matched to a gene: 9. CDR3 bases: TGTGCCAGCAGTTTCCCCGCTAGCGGGGCAAACAATGAGCAGTTCTTC. Encoded protein: CASSFPASGANNEQFF.

This clone was observed a few times. The chain couples TRBV6-1 to TRBJ1-1; D is ambiguous. V gave up 7 bases and J gave up 4 bases, with 10 bases separating them. Germline CDR1 MNHNS, CDR2 SASEGT. The CDR3 contains 12 residues. The CDR3 DNA is TGTGCCAGCACCCTACACCTCACTGAAGCTTTCTTT. It encodes CASTLHLTEAFF.

There are a few counts of this clone. The chain recombines TRBV28 with TRBJ2-3; D not certain. Germline V CDR1 and CDR2: MDHEN, SYDVKM. The CDR3 contains 13 residues. Trimming cost V 4 bases and J 6 bases, with 11 bases left between them. The CDR3 here is CASSSPTVDTQYF. CDR3 nucleotide sequence: TGTGCCAGCAGTTCCCCTACGGTTGATACGCAGTATTTT.

This clone has only a few counts. The chain joins TRBV6-1 to TRBJ2-3, with 11 bases that match TRBD2. Germline V gives CDR1 MNHNS, CDR2 SASEGT. The ends lost 8 bases at V and 2 bases at J; junction bases unmatched: 3. The CDR3 has 14 amino acids. CDR3 sequence (DNA): TGTGCCAGCCGACTAGCGGGATTCACAGATACGCAGTATTTT. Translated: CASRLAGFTDTQYF.

This clone was detected a few times. V usage is TRBV27 and J usage is TRBJ2-7; D might be TRBD1 (5 bases). Germline V gene lookup returns CDR1 MNHEY and CDR2 SMNVEV (reference sequence). There are 13 residues in the CDR3. The V and J ends lost 3 bases and 3 bases respectively, with 9 bases between them. The CDR3 reads CASSLRQNYEQYF. As DNA, the CDR3 is TGTGCCAGCAGTTTGAGACAGAACTACGAGCAGTACTTC.

This clone appeared a few times. The V and J genes are TRBV11-1 and TRBJ2-7, with 9 bases identical to TRBD1. V lost 5 bases to trimming and J lost 2 bases; unmatched junction nucleotides: 7. Germline lookup yields CDR1 SGHAT and CDR2 FQDESV (reference sequence). The CDR3 is 15 amino acids. CDR3 nucleotides: TGTGCCAGCAGCCCGGGGACAGGGACCGCCTACGAGCAGTACTTC. This codes for CASSPGTGTAYEQYF.

The chain employs TRBV30 and TRBJ2-1; 8 nucleotides agree with TRBD2. The length of the CDR3 is 14 residues. V lost 8 bases, J lost 8 bases, and 14 bases stayed unmatched. Germline lookup yields CDR1 GTSNPN and CDR2 SVGIG (reference sequence). The CDR3 here is CATYAGTRGYEQFF. The CDR3 DNA reads as TGTGCCACCTACGCAGGGACTAGGGGCTATGAGCAGTTCTTC.

This clone was found a few times. The chain carries TRBV27 and TRBJ1-6; a possible D gene is TRBD1 (6 bases). V lost 6 bases, J lost 13 bases, and 16 bases lay in between. The CDR3 loop spans 13 amino acids. CDR1 is MNHEY, CDR2 SMNVEV, per germline (reference sequence). The CDR3: CASRKQGPSPLHF. CDR3 DNA sequence: TGTGCCAGCAGAAAACAGGGCCCGTCTCCCCTCCACTTT.